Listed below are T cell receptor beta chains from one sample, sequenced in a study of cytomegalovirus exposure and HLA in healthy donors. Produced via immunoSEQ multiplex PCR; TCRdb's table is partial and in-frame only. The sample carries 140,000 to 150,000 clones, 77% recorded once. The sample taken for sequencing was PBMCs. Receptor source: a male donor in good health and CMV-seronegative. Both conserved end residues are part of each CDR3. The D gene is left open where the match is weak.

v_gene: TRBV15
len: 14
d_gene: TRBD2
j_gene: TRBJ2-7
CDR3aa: CATSSFGTNYEQYF

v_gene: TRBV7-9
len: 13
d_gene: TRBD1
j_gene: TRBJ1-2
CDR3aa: CASSLDRGDGYTF

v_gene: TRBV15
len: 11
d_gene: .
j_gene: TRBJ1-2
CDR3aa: CATSRGGEDTF

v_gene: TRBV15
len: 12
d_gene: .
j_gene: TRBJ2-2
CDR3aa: CATREGWGELFF

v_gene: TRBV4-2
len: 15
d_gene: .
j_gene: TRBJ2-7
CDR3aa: CASSQHRGRENEQYF

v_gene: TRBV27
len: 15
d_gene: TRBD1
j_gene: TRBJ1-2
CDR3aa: CASSRDSGGTRGYTF

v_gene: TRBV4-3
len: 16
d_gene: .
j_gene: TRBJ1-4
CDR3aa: CASSQGGQGKNEKLFF

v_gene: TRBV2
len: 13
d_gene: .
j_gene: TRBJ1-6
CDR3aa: CASSGGQDSPLHF

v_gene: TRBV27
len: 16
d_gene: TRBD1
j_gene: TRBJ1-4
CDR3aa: CASSRGLRETNEKLFF

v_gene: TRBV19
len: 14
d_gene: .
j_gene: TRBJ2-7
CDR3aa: CASSIVPGKGEQYF

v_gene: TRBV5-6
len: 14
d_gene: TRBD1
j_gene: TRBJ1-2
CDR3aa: CASSLKGQNYGYTF

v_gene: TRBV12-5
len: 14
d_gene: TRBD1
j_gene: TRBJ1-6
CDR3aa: CASGSGQNNSPLHF

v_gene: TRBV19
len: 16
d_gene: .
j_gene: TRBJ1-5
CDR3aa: CASSGRSGYSNQPQHF

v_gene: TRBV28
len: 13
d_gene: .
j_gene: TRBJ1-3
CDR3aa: CASRRGSGNTIYF

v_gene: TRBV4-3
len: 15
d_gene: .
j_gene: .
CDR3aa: CASSQTDSRPYEQYF

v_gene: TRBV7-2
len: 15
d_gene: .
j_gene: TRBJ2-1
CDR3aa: CASSSEGGGHNEQFF

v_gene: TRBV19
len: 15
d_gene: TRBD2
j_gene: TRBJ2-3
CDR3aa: CASSGLAGSTDTQYF

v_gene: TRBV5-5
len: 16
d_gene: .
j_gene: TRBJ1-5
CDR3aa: CASSLSGATSNQPQHF

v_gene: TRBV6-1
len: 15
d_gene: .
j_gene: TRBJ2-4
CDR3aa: CASKVAFGGKNIQYF

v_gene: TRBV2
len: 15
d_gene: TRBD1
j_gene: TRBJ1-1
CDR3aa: CASRLQGEVNTEAFF

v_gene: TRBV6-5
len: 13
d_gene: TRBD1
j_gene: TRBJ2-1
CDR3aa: CASSYSNRGEQFF

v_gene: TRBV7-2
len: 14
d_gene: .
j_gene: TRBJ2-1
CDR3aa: CASTPSGVNNEQFF

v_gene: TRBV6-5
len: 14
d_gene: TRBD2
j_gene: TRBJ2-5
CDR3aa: CASRQAGAGETQYF

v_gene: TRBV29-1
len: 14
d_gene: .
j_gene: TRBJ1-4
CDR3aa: CSVEDVSQGKKLFF

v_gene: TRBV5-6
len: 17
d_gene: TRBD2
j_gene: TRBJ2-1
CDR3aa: CASSPLAGGALSNEQFF

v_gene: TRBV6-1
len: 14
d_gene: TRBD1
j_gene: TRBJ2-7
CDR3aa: CASSKSRGPYEQYF

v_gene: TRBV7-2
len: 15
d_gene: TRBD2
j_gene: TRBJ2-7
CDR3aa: CASSLGLAGAYEQYF

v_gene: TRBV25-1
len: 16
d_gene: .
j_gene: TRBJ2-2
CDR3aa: CASSEGPSMNTGELFF

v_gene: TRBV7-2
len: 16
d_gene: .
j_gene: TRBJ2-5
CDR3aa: CASSPNRLVRRETQYF

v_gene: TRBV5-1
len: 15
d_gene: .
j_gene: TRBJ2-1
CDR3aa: CASRQVGLSYNEQFF

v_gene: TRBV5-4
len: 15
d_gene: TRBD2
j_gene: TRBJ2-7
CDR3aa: CASSLAGTISYEQYF

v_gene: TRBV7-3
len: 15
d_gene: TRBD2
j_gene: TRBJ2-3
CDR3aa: CASSRAGGATDTQYF

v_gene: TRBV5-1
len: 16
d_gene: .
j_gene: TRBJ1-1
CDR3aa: CASSLSPNGGNTEAFF

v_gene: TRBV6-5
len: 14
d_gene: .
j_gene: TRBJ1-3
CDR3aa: CASTERRGGNTIYF

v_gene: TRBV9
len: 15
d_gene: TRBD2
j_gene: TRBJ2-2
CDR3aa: CASSVFPSGSLELFF

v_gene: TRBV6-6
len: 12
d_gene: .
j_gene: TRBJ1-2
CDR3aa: CASSQSPYGYTF